This T cell receptor beta chain was captured by sequencing in a study of a mutant IDH1 vaccine in newly diagnosed glioma. Study-level background: Treated patients showed a male proportion of roughly 62%, a female proportion of 37.5%, and a mean age of about 41 years.

A remark on this clone: Its antigen is still unknown.

The time point is: week 11, during vaccination. It was 300 ug of mutant IDH1 20-mer peptide that made up each vaccine dose, given with topical imiquimod. In germline, CDR1 is MGHDK, CDR2 SYGVNS. The V and J ends lost 6 bases and 0 bases respectively, with 9 bases between them. CDR3 length: 13 amino acids. Assay used: immunoSEQ multiplex PCR; TCRdb lists only in-frame clones, some missing. The data hold some 54,000 clones, with roughly 90% observed a single time. V usage is TRBV25-1 and J usage is TRBJ2-7; D gene uncertain. Material: PBMCs, obtained from a glioma patient whose treatment included an IDH1 peptide vaccine. This clonotype was obtained from a man aged 45-65 years with glioma. The CDR3 loop is CASRGRFSYEQYF. The CDR3, as DNA: TGTGCCAGCAGGGGCAGATTCTCCTACGAGCAGTACTTC.